The source of this TCR beta chain is a study of blood T cell repertoires in COVID-19. Data came from immunoSEQ multiplex PCR; TCRdb stores just in-frame clones and leaves some out. The sample lists some 300,000 clones; around 90% were seen once. Seattle's enrolled individuals joined amid active infection and were then monitored longitudinally. V dropped 3 bases and J dropped 4 bases, with 15 bases sitting between them. CDR1 LNHDA and CDR2 SQIVND come from the germline V gene (reference sequence). The CDR3 length is 15 residues. This receptor was identified in a woman aged 45-59 years with COVID-19, enrolled during active disease. Sample: peripheral blood. The J gene is TRBJ1-2, the V gene TRBV19; possible D gene TRBD1, 6 bases. As DNA, the CDR3 is TGTGCCAGTAGTATCGGCTTACAGGGAACCTATGGCTACACCTTC. Translated: CASSIGLQGTYGYTF.